This is a list of T cell receptor beta chains from one sample in a study of beta chain features in type 1 diabetes. Data came from immunoSEQ multiplex PCR; TCRdb stores just in-frame clones and leaves some out. The table shows 300,000 to 400,000 clones, with roughly 14% occurring only once. Material for sequencing was naive CD4+ T cells from blood. These receptors all stem from a woman younger than 35 with type 1 diabetes. Each CDR3 is given with its conserved first and last residue. Fields, in order: D gene, V gene, J gene, clone size, CDR3 protein, CDR3 DNA. A D gene is named only where the DNA matches it firmly. The listing skips clone size in some rows; elsewhere it reads once, few, many or a size class.

d_call: NA; v_call: TRBV28; j_call: TRBJ2-1; clone_size: NA; cdr3_aa: CASSTEGQSSYNEQFF; cdr3_nt: TGTGCCAGCAGTACGGAGGGACAGAGCTCCTACAATGAGCAGTTCTTC
d_call: TRBD2; v_call: TRBV29-1; j_call: TRBJ2-7; clone_size: NA; cdr3_aa: CSVEDPTSGGEQYF; cdr3_nt: TGCAGCGTTGAAGATCCTACTAGCGGGGGCGAGCAGTACTTC
d_call: TRBD2; v_call: TRBV4-2; j_call: TRBJ2-1; clone_size: NA; cdr3_aa: CASSQGLAGYNEQFF; cdr3_nt: TGTGCCAGCAGCCAAGGGCTAGCGGGTTACAATGAGCAGTTCTTC
d_call: TRBD1; v_call: TRBV19; j_call: TRBJ2-5; clone_size: few; cdr3_aa: CASCPGDRGRETQYF; cdr3_nt: TGTGCCAGTTGCCCCGGGGACAGGGGTAGGGAGACCCAGTACTTC
d_call: NA; v_call: TRBV7-2; j_call: TRBJ2-2; clone_size: NA; cdr3_aa: CASSLVWNTGELFF; cdr3_nt: TGTGCCAGCAGCTTAGTCTGGAACACCGGGGAGCTGTTTTTT
d_call: TRBD1; v_call: TRBV11-2; j_call: TRBJ1-1; clone_size: few; cdr3_aa: CASTYRGGTEAFF; cdr3_nt: TGTGCCAGCACTTACAGGGGTGGCACTGAAGCTTTCTTT
d_call: NA; v_call: TRBV4-2; j_call: TRBJ1-4; clone_size: NA; cdr3_aa: CASSSREFLFF; cdr3_nt: TGTGCCAGCAGCTCAAGGGAGTTTCTGTTTTTT
d_call: NA; v_call: TRBV7-2; j_call: TRBJ1-5; clone_size: few; cdr3_aa: CASSLLGHRVDQPQHF; cdr3_nt: TGTGCCAGCAGCTTATTGGGACATCGAGTCGATCAGCCCCAGCATTTT
d_call: TRBD1; v_call: TRBV6-5; j_call: TRBJ1-5; clone_size: NA; cdr3_aa: CASIIQQGSNQPQHF; cdr3_nt: TGTGCCAGCATTATACAACAGGGGAGCAATCAGCCCCAGCATTTT
d_call: NA; v_call: TRBV19; j_call: TRBJ2-5; clone_size: few; cdr3_aa: CASSPTRGAGETQYF; cdr3_nt: TGTGCCAGTAGCCCCACCCGGGGGGCAGGGGAGACCCAGTACTTC
d_call: NA; v_call: TRBV29-1; j_call: TRBJ2-5; clone_size: many; cdr3_aa: CSASGLETQYF; cdr3_nt: TGCAGCGCCTCAGGACTGGAGACCCAGTACTTC
d_call: NA; v_call: TRBV7-3; j_call: TRBJ2-2; clone_size: NA; cdr3_aa: CASSLGGIGELFF; cdr3_nt: TGTGCCAGCAGCTTAGGGGGGATCGGGGAGCTGTTTTTT
d_call: NA; v_call: TRBV5-6; j_call: TRBJ1-5; clone_size: few; cdr3_aa: CASSLGTVTQPQHF; cdr3_nt: TGTGCCAGCAGCTTGGGAACGGTTACTCAGCCCCAGCATTTT
d_call: TRBD2; v_call: TRBV11-2; j_call: TRBJ2-5; clone_size: NA; cdr3_aa: CASSFPPWREGRWTQYF; cdr3_nt: TGTGCCAGCAGCTTCCCCCCCTGGCGGGAGGGCCGTTGGACCCAGTACTTC
d_call: NA; v_call: TRBV7-2; j_call: TRBJ2-3; clone_size: NA; cdr3_aa: CASSLYRDTQYF; cdr3_nt: TGTGCCAGCAGCTTATACCGGGATACGCAGTATTTT
d_call: NA; v_call: TRBV28; j_call: TRBJ2-7; clone_size: few; cdr3_aa: CASSLYRSYEQYF; cdr3_nt: TGTGCCAGCAGTCTCTACCGCTCCTACGAGCAGTACTTC
d_call: NA; v_call: TRBV29-1; j_call: TRBJ2-3; clone_size: NA; cdr3_aa: CSAAERFSTDTQYF; cdr3_nt: TGCAGCGCCGCAGAGCGGTTTAGCACAGATACGCAGTATTTT